This T cell receptor (beta chain) came from a study of response to subunit inactivated influenza vaccine. TCRdb recomputed calls from the RT-PCR reads with MiXCR, one row per CDR3 protein. The repertoire has about 570,000 distinct CDR3 sequences, about 11% of them found once; the top ten carry approximately 9.9%. This clonotype was found many times. These data were likewise used in another study, on T cells expressing NK-cell markers. This second study says: The TCR beta cDNA came from 5'RACE template switching with UMIs. Obtained from sorted CD3+CD56+NKG2C+, CD3+CD56+NKG2C- and CD3+CD56-NKG2C+ T cells were the TCR beta repertoires. One of the eight sequenced donors was seronegative, whereas the other seven were HCMV-seropositive. The CD3+CD56-NKG2C+ fraction was also led by these clonotypes in several donors.

The material was PBMCs from blood, obtained on the day of vaccination. The TCR sequence derives from a man aged 50 or older who received an inactivated influenza vaccine.

In DNA, the CDR3 is TGTGCCAGCAGCCAAGTCTGGAGGGCCCCCGGGGAGCTGTTTTTT. As protein: CASSQVWRAPGELFF. This rearrangement joins TRBV3-1 to TRBJ2-2, with D maybe TRBD2 (6 bases). The CDR3 spans 15 residues. V was cut by 1 base and J by 6 bases, with 12 bases left in between. Germline V gene lookup returns CDR1 LGHDT and CDR2 YNNKEL (reference sequence).